Detailed here is one TCR beta chain. The CDR3 covers 12 residues. V lost 5 bases and J lost 7, with 9 bases in between. Germline CDR1 and CDR2: MDHEN and SYDVKM. This sample is drawn from a study of T cells after yellow fever vaccination. TCRdb passed the 5' RACE reads through MiXCR, listing each CDR3 protein once. Of about 630,000 distinct CDR3 sequences listed, 9% to 15% were seen once; the top ten hold 15%. The clonotype originates from a young man who received the YFV17D yellow fever vaccine. The gene calls are TRBV28 and TRBJ2-4; D unresolved. The specimen comprised PBMCs, sampled on the day of the yellow fever booster vaccination. This chain's CDR3 is CASSIPGNIQYF. CDR3 DNA: TGTGCCAGCAGTATCCCCGGGAACATTCAGTACTTC.